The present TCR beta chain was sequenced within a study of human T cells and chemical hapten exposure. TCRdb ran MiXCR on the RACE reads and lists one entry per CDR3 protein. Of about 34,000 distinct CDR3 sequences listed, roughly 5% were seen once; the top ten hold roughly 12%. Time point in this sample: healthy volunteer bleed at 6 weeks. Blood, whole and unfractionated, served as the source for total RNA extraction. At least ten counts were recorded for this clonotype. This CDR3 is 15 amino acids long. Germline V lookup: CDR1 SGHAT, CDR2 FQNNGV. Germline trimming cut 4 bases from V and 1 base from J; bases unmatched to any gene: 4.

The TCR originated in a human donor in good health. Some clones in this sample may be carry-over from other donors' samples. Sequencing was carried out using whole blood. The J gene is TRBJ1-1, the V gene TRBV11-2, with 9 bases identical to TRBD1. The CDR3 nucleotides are TGTGCCAGCAGCTCCGGACAGGGGAAGAACACTGAAGCTTTCTTT. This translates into CASSSGQGKNTEAFF.